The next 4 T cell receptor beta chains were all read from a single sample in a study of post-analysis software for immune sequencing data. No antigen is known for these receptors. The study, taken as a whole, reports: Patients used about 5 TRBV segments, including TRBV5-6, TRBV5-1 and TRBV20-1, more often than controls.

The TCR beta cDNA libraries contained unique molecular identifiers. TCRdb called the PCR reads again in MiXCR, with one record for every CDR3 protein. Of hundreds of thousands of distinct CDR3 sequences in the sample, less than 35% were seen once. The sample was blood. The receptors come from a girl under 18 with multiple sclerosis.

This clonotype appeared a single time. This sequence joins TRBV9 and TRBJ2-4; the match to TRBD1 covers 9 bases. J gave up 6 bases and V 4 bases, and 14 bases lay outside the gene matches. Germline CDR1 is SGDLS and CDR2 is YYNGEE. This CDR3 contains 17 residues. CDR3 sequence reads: CASSPHFGGQGPNIQYF. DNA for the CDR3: TGTGCCAGCAGCCCCCATTTTGGAGGACAGGGGCCAAACATTCAGTACTTC.

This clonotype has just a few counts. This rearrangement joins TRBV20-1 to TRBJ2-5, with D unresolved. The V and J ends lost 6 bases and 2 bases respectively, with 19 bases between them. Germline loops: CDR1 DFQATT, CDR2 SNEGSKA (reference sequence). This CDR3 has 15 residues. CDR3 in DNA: TGCAGTGCAAGTCCCCGCCCCAACCCTCAAGAGACCCAGTACTTC. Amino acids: CSASPRPNPQETQYF.

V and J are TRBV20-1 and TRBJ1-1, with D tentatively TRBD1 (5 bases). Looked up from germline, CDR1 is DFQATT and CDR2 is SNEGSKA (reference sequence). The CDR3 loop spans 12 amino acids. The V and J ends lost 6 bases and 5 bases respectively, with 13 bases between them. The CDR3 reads CSAWLGGTEAFF. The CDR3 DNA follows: TGCAGTGCGTGGTTGGGGGGTACTGAAGCTTTCTTT.

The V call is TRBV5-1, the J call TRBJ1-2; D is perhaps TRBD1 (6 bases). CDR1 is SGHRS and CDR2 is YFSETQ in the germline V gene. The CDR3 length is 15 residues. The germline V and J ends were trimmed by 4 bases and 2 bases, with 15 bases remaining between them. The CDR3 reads CASSTNRVENYGYTF. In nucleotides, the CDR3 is TGCGCCAGCAGCACAAACAGGGTGGAGAACTATGGCTACACCTTC. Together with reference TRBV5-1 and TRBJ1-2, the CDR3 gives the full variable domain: KAGVTQTPRYLIKTRGQQVTLSCSPISGHRSVSWYQQTPGQGLQFLFEYFSETQRNKGNFPGRFSGRQFSNSRSEMNVSTLELGDSALYLCASSTNRVENYGYTFGSGTRLTVV.